Presented here are 5 T cell receptor beta chains from one specimen sequenced in a study of T cells after yellow fever vaccination. Via MiXCR, TCRdb re-called the 5' RACE reads, giving one row per CDR3 protein. The sample records about 170,000 distinct CDR3 sequences, approximately 9.9% being singletons. Specimen: CD8+ T cells sorted from PBMCs, collected 15 days after the yellow fever booster vaccination. The source of these receptors is a man younger than 35 who received the YFV17D yellow fever vaccine.

There are a few counts of this clonotype. CDR3 nucleotide sequence: TGTGCCAGCGTACATGGAACTAATGAAAAACTGTTTTTT. It yields the protein CASVHGTNEKLFF. The chain uses TRBV6-2 or TRBV6-3 and TRBJ1-4; D gene uncertain. Per germline, CDR1 MNHEY and CDR2 SVGEGT. The CDR3 is 13 residues long. V was pared by 8 bases and J by 1 base, with 8 bases between.

This clonotype was detected a few times. The genes are TRBV10-3 and TRBJ2-1, with a weak D call TRBD2 (5 bases). This CDR3 spans 12 amino acids. The germline V and J ends were trimmed by 7 bases and 5 bases, with 9 bases remaining between them. Germline values: CDR1 ENHRY, CDR2 SYGVKD. The DNA for the CDR3 is TGTGCCATCATAACGGGGAACAATGAGCAGTTCTTC. As protein: CAIITGNNEQFF.

This clonotype showed up just a few times. The chain links TRBV5-6 to TRBJ2-1; D is undetermined. The CDR3 is 15 residues long. Trimming removed 3 bases at V and 5 bases at J, with 15 bases between. Germline lookup yields CDR1 SGHDT and CDR2 YYEEEE. The CDR3 region is CASSWAPPSHNEQFF. The DNA of the CDR3 is TGTGCCAGCAGCTGGGCCCCTCCCAGCCACAATGAGCAGTTCTTC.

The V gene is TRBV7-9, the J gene TRBJ2-1, with TRBD2 matching 12 bases. The CDR3 loop spans 17 amino acids. In germline, CDR1 is SEHNR, CDR2 FQNEAQ (reference sequence). J was trimmed by 2 bases and V by 4 bases; bases with no gene match: 6. CDR3 in amino acids: CASSSISSGGAYNEQFF. In DNA, the CDR3 is TGTGCCAGCAGCTCCATCTCTAGCGGGGGGGCCTACAATGAGCAGTTCTTC.

The rearrangement uses TRBV5-8 and TRBJ2-6, with a possible D match to TRBD1 (6 bases). V lost 4 bases to trimming and J lost 3 bases, with 11 bases between them. The germline V gene encodes CDR1 SGHTS and CDR2 YDEGEE. The CDR3 covers 15 residues. DNA of the CDR3: TGTGCCAGCAGCCGCAAGGGGGTTGGGGCCAACGTCCTGACTTTC. Translated, it gives CASSRKGVGANVLTF.